This T cell receptor (beta chain) was captured in a study of breast tumors, draining lymph nodes, adjacent tissues. Broader study findings: Tumor TCR diversity was below lymph nodes but above nontumor tissue. That most tumor T cells come from lymph nodes remained unproven. Findings are consistent with lymph node origin and intratumoral expansion of most tumor T cells.

Germline V gene sequence: CDR1 SGDLS, CDR2 YYNGEE. Deletions cut 3 bases from V and 3 bases from J, with 16 bases between. The CDR3 spans 15 residues. TCRdb re-called the multiplex PCR reads with MiXCR, one entry per CDR3 protein. The profile shows tens of thousands of distinct CDR3 sequences, just over 35% of them singletons. This clonotype was counted many times. The antigen is unknown. The sample comprised breast tumor tissue. The chain has TRBV9 and TRBJ2-7, with a possible D match to TRBD2 (5 bases). This receptor was identified in a female donor with breast cancer. Some clones in this sample may be carry-over from other donors' samples. DNA for the CDR3: TGTGCCAGCAGCGCCGGAGGCGGAACCAGCTACGAGCAGTACTTC. It yields the protein CASSAGGGTSYEQYF.